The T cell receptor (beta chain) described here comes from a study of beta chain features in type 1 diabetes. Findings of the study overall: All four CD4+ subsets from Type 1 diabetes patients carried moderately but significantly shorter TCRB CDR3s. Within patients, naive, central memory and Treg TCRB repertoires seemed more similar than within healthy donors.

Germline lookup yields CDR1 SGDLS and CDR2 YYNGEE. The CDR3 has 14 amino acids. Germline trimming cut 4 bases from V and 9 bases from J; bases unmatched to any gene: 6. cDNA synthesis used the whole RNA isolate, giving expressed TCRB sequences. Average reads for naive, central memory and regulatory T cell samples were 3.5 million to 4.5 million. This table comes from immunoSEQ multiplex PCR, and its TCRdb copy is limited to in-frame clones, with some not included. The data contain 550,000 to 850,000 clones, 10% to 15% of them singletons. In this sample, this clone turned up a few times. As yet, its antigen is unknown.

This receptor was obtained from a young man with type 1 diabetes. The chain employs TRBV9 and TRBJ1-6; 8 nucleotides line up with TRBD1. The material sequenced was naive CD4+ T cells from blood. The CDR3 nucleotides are TGTGCCAGCAGCCAAAGGACAGGGACTTCACCCCTCCACTTT. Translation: CASSQRTGTSPLHF.